A single sample gave rise to the 3 T cell receptor beta chains below, sequenced in a study of cytomegalovirus exposure and HLA in healthy donors. This PCR relied on a set of 60 Vbeta primers and 13 Jbeta primers. Profiled with immunoSEQ multiplex PCR; TCRdb holds only in-frame clones, not every one. The sample shows roughly 100,000 clones, nearly 70% of them seen only once. Sequences were obtained from PBMCs. Receptor source: a woman aged 45-60 years in good health and CMV-seropositive.

V gene TRBV28 combines with J gene TRBJ1-1; D is ambiguous. V lost 3 bases and J lost 1, with 12 bases in between. The CDR3 runs 15 residues. Germline values: CDR1 MDHEN, CDR2 SYDVKM. CDR3 sequence (DNA): TGTGCCAGCAGTTTCGCCGCGACTGGGAACACTGAAGCTTTCTTT. Protein: CASSFAATGNTEAFF.

The chain recombines TRBV2 with TRBJ2-1, with TRBD2 matching over 8 bases. Trimming removed 3 bases from V and 6 bases from J; junction bases left unmatched: 7. The CDR3 consists of 15 residues. CDR1 is SNHLY, CDR2 FYNNEI, per germline. The CDR3 nucleotides are TGTGCCAGCAGTGATTCCAGCGGGAGTGCCAATGAGCAGTTCTTC. This sequence encodes CASSDSSGSANEQFF.

With respect to this clone: This may be a read error: a much more frequent sequence differs by one nucleotide. The chain is built from TRBV4-1 and TRBJ2-7, with 16 nucleotides matching TRBD2. Germline V gives CDR1 MGHRA, CDR2 YSYEKL. The CDR3 extends over 19 amino acids. CDR3 loop: CSSSHPGLAGGQNKDEQYF. The CDR3, as DNA: TGCTCCAGCAGCCATCCGGGACTAGCGGGAGGGCAAAATAAGGACGAGCAGTACTTC.